The count of the clone carrying this T cell receptor beta chain is one. This specimen belongs to a study of chemoradiotherapy in HPV16-positive cancers. The data were produced by immunoSEQ multiplex PCR, yet TCRdb's version contains in-frame clones alone and is incomplete. The data contain roughly 29,000 clones, around 93% of them singletons. Unmatched junction bases numbered 5, after V lost 4 bases and J lost 2 bases. This CDR3 has 17 amino acids. CDR1 is SGHNT and CDR2 is YYREEE in the germline V gene (reference sequence). The chain uses TRBV5-4 and TRBJ2-3; 15 bases agree with TRBD2. Sequencing used blood, obtained from a patient who underwent chemoradiotherapy. This TCR was sampled from a human donor with HPV-associated anogenital cancer. CDR3 bases: TGTGCCAGCAGCCCGGGACTAGCGGGAGGCCCCACAGATACGCAGTATTTT. Amino acids: CASSPGLAGGPTDTQYF.